This record concerns one T cell receptor (beta chain) sequence. What it binds is unknown. The source of the sample is a study of cytomegalovirus exposure and HLA in healthy donors. Study-wide results and caveats: Most sequenced TCRs were rare (though some public TCRs occurred in many donors). Association of 16,951 TCR beta sequences with HLA alleles was found at 0.05 false discovery rate in a later analysis.

The donors (healthy individuals) were bone marrow donors. With 60 Vbeta and 13 Jbeta primers, the PCR was carried out. Generated by immunoSEQ multiplex PCR, the TCRdb table keeps only in-frame clones and is missing some. The table shows 150,000 to 200,000 clones, with 75% occurring only once. The ends lost 7 bases at V and 10 bases at J; junction bases unmatched: 11. CDR1 and CDR2 from the germline V gene are GTSNPN and SVGIG (reference sequence). The CDR3 loop spans 14 amino acids. V usage is TRBV30 and J usage is TRBJ1-6; 9 bases agree with TRBD1. The sequence derives from a male donor in good health and CMV-seronegative. Material for sequencing was PBMCs. The CDR3 nucleotides read TGTGCCTTGAGGGGACAGGGTGGCCCCTCACCCCTCCACTTT. Translating gives CALRGQGGPSPLHF.